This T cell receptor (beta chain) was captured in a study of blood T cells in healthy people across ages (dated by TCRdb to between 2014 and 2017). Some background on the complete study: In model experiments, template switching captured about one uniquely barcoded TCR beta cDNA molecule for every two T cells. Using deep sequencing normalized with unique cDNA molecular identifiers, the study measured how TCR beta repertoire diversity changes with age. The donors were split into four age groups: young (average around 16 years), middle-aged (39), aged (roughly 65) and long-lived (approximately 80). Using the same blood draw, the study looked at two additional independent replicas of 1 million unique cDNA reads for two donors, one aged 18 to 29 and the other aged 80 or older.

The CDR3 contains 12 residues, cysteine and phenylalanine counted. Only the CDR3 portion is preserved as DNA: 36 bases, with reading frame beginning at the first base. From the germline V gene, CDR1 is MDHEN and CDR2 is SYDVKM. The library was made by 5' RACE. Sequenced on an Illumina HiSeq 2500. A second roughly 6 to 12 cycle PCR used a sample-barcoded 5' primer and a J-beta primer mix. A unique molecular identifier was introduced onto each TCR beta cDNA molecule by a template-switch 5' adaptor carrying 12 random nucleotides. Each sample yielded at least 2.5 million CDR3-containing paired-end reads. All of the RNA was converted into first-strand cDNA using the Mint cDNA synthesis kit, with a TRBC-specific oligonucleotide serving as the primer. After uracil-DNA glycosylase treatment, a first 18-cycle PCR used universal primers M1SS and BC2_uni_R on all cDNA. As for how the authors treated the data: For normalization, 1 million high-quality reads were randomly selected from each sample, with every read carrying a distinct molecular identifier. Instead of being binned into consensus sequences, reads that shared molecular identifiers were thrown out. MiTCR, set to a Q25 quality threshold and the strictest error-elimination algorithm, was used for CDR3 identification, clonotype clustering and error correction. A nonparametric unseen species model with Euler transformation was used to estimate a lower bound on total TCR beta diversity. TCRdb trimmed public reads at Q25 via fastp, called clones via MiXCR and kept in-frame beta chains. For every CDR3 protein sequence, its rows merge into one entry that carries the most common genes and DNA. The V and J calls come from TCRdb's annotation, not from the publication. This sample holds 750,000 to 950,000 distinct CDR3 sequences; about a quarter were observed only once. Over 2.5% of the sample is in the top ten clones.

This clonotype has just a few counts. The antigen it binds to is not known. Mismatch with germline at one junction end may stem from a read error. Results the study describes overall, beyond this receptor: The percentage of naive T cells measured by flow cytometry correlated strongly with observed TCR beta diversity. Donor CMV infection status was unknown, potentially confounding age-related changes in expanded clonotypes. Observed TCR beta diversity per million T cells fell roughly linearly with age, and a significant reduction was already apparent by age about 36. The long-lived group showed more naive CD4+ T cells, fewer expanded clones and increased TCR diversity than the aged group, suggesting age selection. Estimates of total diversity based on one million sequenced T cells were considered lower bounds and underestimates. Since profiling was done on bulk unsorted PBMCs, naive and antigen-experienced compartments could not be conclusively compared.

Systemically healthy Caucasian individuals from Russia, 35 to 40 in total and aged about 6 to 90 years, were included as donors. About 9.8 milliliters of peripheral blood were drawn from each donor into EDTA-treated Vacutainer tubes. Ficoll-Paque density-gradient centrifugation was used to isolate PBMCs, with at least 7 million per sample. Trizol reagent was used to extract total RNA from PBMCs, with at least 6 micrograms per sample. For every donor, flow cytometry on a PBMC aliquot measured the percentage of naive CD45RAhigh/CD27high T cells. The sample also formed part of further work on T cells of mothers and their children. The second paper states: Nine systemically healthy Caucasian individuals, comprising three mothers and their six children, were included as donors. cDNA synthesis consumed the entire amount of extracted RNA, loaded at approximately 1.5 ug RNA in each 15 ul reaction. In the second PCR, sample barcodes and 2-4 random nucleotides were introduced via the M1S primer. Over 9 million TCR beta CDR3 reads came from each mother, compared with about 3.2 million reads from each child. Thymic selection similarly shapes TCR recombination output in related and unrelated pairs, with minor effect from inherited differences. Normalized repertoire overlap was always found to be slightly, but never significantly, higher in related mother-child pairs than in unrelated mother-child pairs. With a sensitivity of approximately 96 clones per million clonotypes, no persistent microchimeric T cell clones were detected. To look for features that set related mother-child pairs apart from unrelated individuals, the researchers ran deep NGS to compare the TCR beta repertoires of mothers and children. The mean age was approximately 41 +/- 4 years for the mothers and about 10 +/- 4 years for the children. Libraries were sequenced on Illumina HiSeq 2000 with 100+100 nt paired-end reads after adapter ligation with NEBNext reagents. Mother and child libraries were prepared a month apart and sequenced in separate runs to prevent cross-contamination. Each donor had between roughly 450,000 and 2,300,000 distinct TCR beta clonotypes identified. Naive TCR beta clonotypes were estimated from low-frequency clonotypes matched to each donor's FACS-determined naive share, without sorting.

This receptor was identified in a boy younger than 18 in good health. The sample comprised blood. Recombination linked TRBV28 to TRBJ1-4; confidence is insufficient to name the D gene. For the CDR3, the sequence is CASSPQIEELFF. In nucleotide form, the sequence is TGTGCCAGCAGTCCTCAGATTGAAGAACTGTTTTTT.